Listed below are T cell receptor beta chains from one sample, sequenced in a study of control samples from healthy donors and cancer patients. The assay was immunoSEQ multiplex PCR, and TCRdb's table has in-frame clones only and misses some. The repertoire has about 70,000 clones, about 89% of them found once; the top ten carry about 2.2%. Sequenced sample: PBMCs. These receptors were taken from a woman between 45 and 65 years old with head and neck cancer. Both conserved end residues are part of each CDR3. The D gene is left open where the match is weak. Clone size, where shown, is once, few, many, or a class for clones that have expanded.

v_call	j_call	clone_size	d_call	cdr3_length	cdr3_aa	cdr3_nt
TRBV28	TRBJ2-7	-	-	13	CASITTGSYEQYF	TGTGCCAGTATAACGACAGGTTCCTACGAGCAGTACTTC
TRBV3-1/TRBV3-2	TRBJ2-1	-	TRBD1	16	CASSQGGTGGLNEQFF	TGTGCCAGCAGCCAAGGCGGGACAGGGGGATTGAATGAGCAGTTCTTC
TRBV2	TRBJ1-1	-	-	16	CASSGGGGSGASEAFF	TGTGCCAGCAGTGGCGGGGGAGGGAGCGGGGCCTCTGAAGCTTTCTTT
TRBV5-1	TRBJ2-3	once	-	17	CASSLGGGDPSTDTQYF	TGCGCCAGCAGCTTGGGAGGGGGGGACCCTAGCACAGATACGCAGTATTTT
TRBV27	TRBJ1-1	-	TRBD1	13	CASSPTGAPEAFF	TGTGCCAGCAGTCCTACAGGGGCCCCTGAAGCTTTCTTT
TRBV28	TRBJ2-2	-	-	14	CANLGPPNTGELFF	TGTGCCAACCTGGGACCCCCGAACACCGGGGAGCTGTTTTTT
TRBV15	TRBJ1-2	-	-	19	CATSLRRLGGKTVGYGYTF	TGTGCCACCAGCCTCCGGCGGTTGGGGGGAAAAACGGTGGGCTATGGCTACACCTTC
TRBV30	TRBJ2-1	-	TRBD2	16	CAWSVQRGAIYNEQFF	TGTGCCTGGAGTGTTCAGCGGGGGGCGATCTACAATGAGCAGTTCTTC
TRBV18	TRBJ2-2	-	-	14	CASSLKANTGELFF	TGTGCCAGCTCACTGAAAGCGAACACCGGGGAGCTGTTTTTT
TRBV30	TRBJ2-1	-	-	13	CAWSPGPYNEQFF	TGTGCCTGGAGTCCAGGACCCTACAATGAGCAGTTCTTC
TRBV7-2	TRBJ2-5	-	TRBD2	16	CASSLAGTSGQETQYF	TGTGCCAGCAGCTTAGCGGGGACTAGCGGACAAGAGACCCAGTACTTC
TRBV6-5	TRBJ1-2	-	-	13	CASRSEGLSGYTF	TGTGCCAGCAGGAGTGAGGGGCTCAGTGGCTACACCTTC
TRBV5-1	TRBJ2-2	-	TRBD1	17	CASSSKASGTGPGELFF	TGCGCCAGCAGCTCAAAGGCTTCCGGGACAGGACCCGGGGAGCTGTTTTTT
TRBV30	TRBJ1-2	-	-	14	CACRADSRGYGYTF	TGTGCCTGTCGGGCGGACAGCCGGGGCTATGGCTACACCTTC
TRBV28	TRBJ2-7	-	-	15	CASSPTVAREYEQYF	TGTGCCAGCAGTCCTACGGTCGCCCGAGAGTACGAGCAGTACTTC
TRBV5-1	TRBJ2-2	-	-	13	CASSSANTGELFF	TGCGCCAGCAGTTCAGCTAACACCGGGGAGCTGTTTTTT
TRBV9	TRBJ1-3	-	-	14	CASSVKLSGNTIYF	TGTGCCAGCAGCGTCAAGCTTTCTGGAAACACCATATATTTT
TRBV5-1	TRBJ2-7	-	-	14	CASSFDGSSYEQYF	TGCGCCAGCAGCTTTGACGGGAGCTCCTACGAGCAGTACTTC
TRBV5-6	TRBJ1-5	-	-	15	CASSLTVNSNQPQHF	TGTGCCAGCAGCTTGACAGTCAATAGCAATCAGCCCCAGCATTTT
TRBV30	TRBJ1-6	-	-	13	CAWAERYNSPLHF	TGTGCCTGGGCGGAAAGATACAATTCACCCCTCCACTTT
TRBV7-8	TRBJ1-5	-	-	14	CASSSLYLGEPQHF	TGTGCCAGCAGCTCATTGTACCTGGGGGAGCCCCAGCATTTT
TRBV9	TRBJ1-1	-	TRBD1	14	CASSFYDRDTEAFF	TGTGCCAGCAGCTTCTATGACAGGGACACTGAAGCTTTCTTT
TRBV5-6	TRBJ1-1	once	TRBD1	13	CASSYDRGTEAFF	TGTGCCAGCAGCTATGACAGGGGCACTGAAGCTTTCTTT
TRBV7-2	TRBJ2-1	-	TRBD2	16	CASSLTAGGPDNEQFF	TGTGCCAGCAGCTTAACAGCGGGGGGGCCTGACAATGAGCAGTTCTTC
TRBV7-3	TRBJ2-1	-	TRBD2	11	CASSPGGEQFF	TGTGCCAGCAGCCCCGGGGGGGAGCAGTTCTTC
TRBV3-1/TRBV3-2	TRBJ2-5	-	-	15	CASSLRGTYQETQYF	TGTGCCAGCAGTCTGAGGGGGACTTACCAAGAGACCCAGTACTTC
TRBV5-1	TRBJ2-2	-	TRBD1	15	CASSSGQVLTGELFF	TGCGCCAGCAGCTCCGGACAGGTTCTCACCGGGGAGCTGTTTTTT
TRBV15	TRBJ1-1	-	TRBD1	13	CATSQGVITEAFF	TGTGCCACCTCACAGGGGGTAATAACTGAAGCTTTCTTT
TRBV10-2	TRBJ2-1	-	TRBD2	14	CASRLAGVNNEQFF	TGCGCCAGCAGACTAGCGGGGGTAAACAATGAGCAGTTCTTC
TRBV5-1	TRBJ2-7	-	TRBD1	14	CASSLRQGAGEQYF	TGCGCCAGCAGCCTCCGGCAGGGGGCAGGGGAGCAGTACTTC
TRBV7-2	TRBJ2-1	-	TRBD2	15	CASSLRGGFYNEQFF	TGTGCCAGCAGCTTGCGGGGGGGTTTCTACAATGAGCAGTTCTTC
TRBV7-6	TRBJ1-4	-	-	17	CASSPRPETRPNEKLFF	TGTGCCAGCAGCCCTCGACCGGAGACAAGACCGAATGAAAAACTGTTTTTT
TRBV28	TRBJ1-2	-	-	14	CASGSPGTLRGYTF	TGTGCCAGCGGATCCCCTGGGACCCTGAGGGGCTACACCTTC
TRBV15	TRBJ1-3	-	-	16	CATSRLGSFSGNTIYF	TGTGCCACCAGCAGACTGGGGTCTTTCTCTGGAAACACCATATATTTT
TRBV5-4	TRBJ2-2	-	-	15	CASSSGLVGTGELFF	TGTGCCAGCAGCTCAGGGTTAGTGGGGACCGGGGAGCTGTTTTTT
TRBV5-1	TRBJ1-6	-	-	15	CASSLEIGYGSPLHF	TGCGCCAGCAGCTTGGAAATCGGCTACGGTTCACCCCTCCACTTT
TRBV19	TRBJ1-4	-	TRBD1	15	CASRDPGQANEKLFF	TGTGCCAGTAGGGATCCGGGACAGGCTAATGAAAAACTGTTTTTT
TRBV28	TRBJ1-2	-	-	16	CASSSPRGKFNYGYTF	TGTGCCAGCAGTTCCCCAAGGGGTAAATTTAACTATGGCTACACCTTC
TRBV5-5	TRBJ2-7	few	-	15	CASSLGQIEVYEQYF	TGTGCCAGCAGCTTGGGGCAGATCGAAGTCTACGAGCAGTACTTC
TRBV3-1/TRBV3-2	TRBJ1-1	once	-	16	CASSPLSSRETVEAFF	TGTGCCAGCAGCCCCTTATCGTCCAGGGAAACCGTAGAAGCTTTCTTT